Presented here are 6 T cell receptor beta chains from one specimen sequenced in a study of a mutant IDH1 vaccine in newly diagnosed glioma. Regarding time point: week 23, last vaccination. Mutant IDH1 20-mer peptide, at 300 ug, made up each vaccine dose, with topical imiquimod. Antigens for these TCRs are unknown. The assay was immunoSEQ multiplex PCR, and TCRdb's table has in-frame clones only and misses some. This sample carries under 70,000 clones, under 90% of them seen once, and the ten largest clones take about an eighth. Specimen: PBMCs, collected from a glioma patient whose treatment included an IDH1 peptide vaccine. Receptors were obtained from a man aged 18 to 29 with glioma.

The chain employs TRBV14 and TRBJ2-4, with no clear D. Germline lookup yields CDR1 SGHDN and CDR2 FVKESK. The CDR3 spans 17 residues. Trimming stripped 0 bases from V and 0 bases from J, with 12 bases between. The CDR3 nucleotides are TGTGCCAGCAGCCAAGATGACGGCAGTCTAGCCAAAAACATTCAGTACTTC. Translating it yields CASSQDDGSLAKNIQYF.

This clone was counted between two and nine times. V and J are TRBV28 and TRBJ1-1, with a tentative D call TRBD1 (6 bases). The germline gives CDR1 MDHEN, CDR2 SYDVKM. The CDR3 sequence is 13 residues long. V shed 6 bases and J shed 4 bases, with 12 bases lying between them. The CDR3 protein is CASRSRGRTEAFF. The CDR3 bases are TGTGCCAGCAGGAGCAGGGGCCGCACTGAAGCTTTCTTT.

The chain is built from TRBV30 and TRBJ2-7; no firm D call. This CDR3 is built from 12 residues. CDR1 is GTSNPN, CDR2 SVGIG, per germline (reference sequence). Trimming cost V 0 bases and J 0 bases, with 3 bases left between them. The CDR3 loop reads CAWSVNSYEQYF. CDR3 in DNA: TGTGCCTGGAGTGTTAACTCCTACGAGCAGTACTTC.

The DNA of the CDR3 is TGTGCCAGCAGTTATCTCGCGACATCCGAAGCTTTCTTT. Its translation: CASSYLATSEAFF. This chain connects TRBV6-5 to TRBJ1-1, with D unclear. The length of the CDR3 is 13 residues. V was pared by 3 bases and J by 8 bases, with 13 bases between. Germline V gene lookup returns CDR1 MNHEY and CDR2 SVGAGI.

This chain joins TRBV4-3 and TRBJ1-1; 8 nucleotides match TRBD1. The CDR3 extends over 18 amino acids. CDR1 is LGHNA, CDR2 YSLEER, per germline. V lost 4 bases and J lost 1; bases outside the gene matches: 14. CDR3 in DNA: TGCGCCAGCAGCCTCTTAAGAGGACAGGGCTATTCGAACACTGAAGCTTTCTTT. It encodes CASSLLRGQGYSNTEAFF.

This chain joins TRBV7-8 and TRBJ2-5, with 15 bases identical to TRBD2. CDR1 is SGHVS, CDR2 FQNEAQ, per germline. This CDR3 is 18 amino acids long. With 5 bases clipped from V and 3 bases from J, the junction kept 10 bases outside the gene matches. For the CDR3, the DNA is TGTGCCAGCAGCCTTGGGACTAGCGGGGGGATTAGGGAAGAGACCCAGTACTTC. Amino acid sequence: CASSLGTSGGIREETQYF.